This entry lists 31 T cell receptor beta chains sequenced from one sample in a study of immune aging and cytomegalovirus after organ transplant. BD Rhapsody targeted mRNA and AbSeq chemistry was used for microwell cell capture and library preparation. TCRdb fed the single-cell sequencing reads into MiXCR, producing one record per CDR3 protein. This sample has tens of thousands of distinct CDR3 sequences, with about a third found just once. For these TCRs, the target antigens are not known. Documented time point: five sample-tagged time points from pre-transplant (day -1) to day 368 post-transplant, pooled. The sequencing here drew on CMV peptide-activated CD4+ and CD8+ T cells sorted from blood, taken at five time points, pooled. Subset: sorted CD8+CD137+ and CD4+CD154+ T cells after about 12 h CMV IE-1 peptide stimulation. Receptors were obtained from a female donor who had a heart transplant and CMV viremia.

This clonotype has only a few counts. This rearrangement joins TRBV20-1 to TRBJ2-7, with D possibly being TRBD2 (5 bases). CDR3 length: 12 amino acids. Trimming took 3 bases from V and 5 from J, leaving 11 bases between them. Germline assignment: CDR1 DFQATT and CDR2 SNEGSKA (reference sequence). This CDR3 is CSASSSTDEQYF. CDR3 DNA sequence: TGCAGTGCTAGCTCTAGCACCGACGAGCAGTACTTC.

About this clonotype: The CDR3 does not close with the conserved phenylalanine or tryptophan, likely indicating a read error. The gene calls are TRBV3-1 and TRBJ2-5, with no clear D. V shed 1 base and J shed 1 base, with 7 bases lying between them. Germline V gene data show CDR1 as LGHDT and CDR2 as YNNKEL (reference sequence). This CDR3 is built from 14 residues. DNA of the CDR3: TGTGCCAGCAGCCAAGGACGAATCCAAGAGACCCAGTACTCC. It yields the protein CASSQGRIQETQYS.

The CDR3 DNA reads as TGTGCCAGCAGTTCACGACAGGGGGTAGGAAACACCATATATTTT. Residues: CASSSRQGVGNTIYF. The J gene is TRBJ1-3, the V gene TRBV12-3 or TRBV12-4; the match to TRBD1 covers 9 bases. This CDR3 comprises 15 residues. V gave up 4 bases and J gave up 4 bases; unmatched junction bases: 5.

Details on this clonotype: Germline is not matched at one junction end, which may reflect a read error. J is TRBJ1-3 and V is TRBV18, with D possibly being TRBD1 (5 bases). Germline assignment: CDR1 KGHSH and CDR2 LQKENI. There are 15 residues in the CDR3. The CDR3 sequence: CASSPGGNSGNTIYF. CDR3 nucleotide sequence: TGTGCCAGCTCACCGGGGGGGAACTCTGGGAACACCATATATTTT.

This clonotype was picked up many times. This chain links TRBV25-1 with TRBJ2-5, with TRBD2 matching over 8 bases. The CDR3 contains 14 residues. J gave up 6 bases and V 8 bases, and 11 bases lay outside the gene matches. Germline CDR1 is MGHDK and CDR2 is SYGVNS. This CDR3 is CASPAGAAGKTQYF. As DNA, the CDR3 is TGTGCCAGCCCAGCGGGAGCCGCCGGTAAGACCCAGTACTTC.

This clonotype has more than one count but fewer than ten. This chain uses TRBV10-3 with TRBJ2-7, with 11 bases lining up with TRBD2. CDR3 length equals 16 residues. J gave up 7 bases and V 3 bases, and 11 bases lay outside the gene matches. Germline V gene lookup returns CDR1 ENHRY and CDR2 SYGVKD. The CDR3 nucleotides read TGTGCCATCAGTGATCCCTTAGCGGGAGGGCCTTGGGAGCAGTACTTC. Its protein is CAISDPLAGGPWEQYF.

The chain joins TRBV20-1 to TRBJ2-5; D unresolved. This CDR3 is 12 amino acids long. Germline loops: CDR1 DFQATT, CDR2 SNEGSKA (reference sequence). Deletions cut 4 bases from V and 9 bases from J, with 15 bases between. CDR3 loop: CSATPLHGAQYF. CDR3 sequence (DNA): TGCAGTGCTACGCCGCTACATGGAGCCCAGTACTTC.

The chain employs TRBV19 and TRBJ2-7; TRBD1 matches at 9 bases. Germline V gene sequence: CDR1 LNHDA, CDR2 SQIVND (reference sequence). The ends lost 7 bases at V and 5 bases at J; junction bases unmatched: 12. CDR3 length: 15 residues. CDR3 residues: CASKEKGQGIHEQYF. CDR3 bases: TGTGCCAGTAAGGAGAAGGGACAGGGAATCCACGAGCAGTACTTC.

This clonotype was counted many times. J is TRBJ1-1 and V is TRBV28, with TRBD1 matching 7 bases. Trimming at V came to 3 bases and at J to 1 base, leaving 5 bases not matched to a gene. There are 15 residues in the CDR3. The V gene's germline CDR1 is MDHEN and CDR2 SYDVKM. The CDR3 DNA reads as TGTGCCAGCAGTTTGGGACAGTCTAGGAACACTGAAGCTTTCTTT. Amino acids: CASSLGQSRNTEAFF.

Note on this clonotype: Compared with germline, one end of the junction differs, possibly owing to a read error. The chain has TRBV5-8 and TRBJ2-1; the D is unclear. Germline V gives CDR1 SGHTS, CDR2 YDEGEE. The CDR3 has 15 residues. The CDR3 reads CTSRYIRPSYNEQFF. The CDR3 nucleotides are TGTACCAGCAGGTATATCCGCCCATCCTACAATGAGCAGTTCTTC.

This clonotype occurred once. This sequence joins TRBV20-1 and TRBJ1-1, with D perhaps TRBD1 (6 bases). The V gene's germline CDR1 is DFQATT and CDR2 SNEGSKA (reference sequence). The V end was cut by 6 bases, the J end by 6 bases, with 23 bases between. The CDR3 spans 15 residues. CDR3 sequence: CSAGESRGRMAEAFF. In DNA, the CDR3 is TGCAGTGCCGGAGAGAGTCGGGGGCGAATGGCTGAAGCTTTCTTT.

Here the CDR3 DNA reads TGTGCCAGCAGCCCTGGACTCGGGGCCGTCTCTGGAAACACCATATATTTT. The encoded protein is CASSPGLGAVSGNTIYF. The chain couples TRBV28 to TRBJ1-3; weak D call: TRBD1 (5 bases). The V and J ends lost 6 bases and 0 bases respectively, with 18 bases between them. The CDR3 is 17 amino acids. Looked up from germline, CDR1 is MDHEN and CDR2 is SYDVKM.

The chain employs TRBV3-1 and TRBJ1-4; D uncertain. This CDR3 has 12 residues. Between the trimmed V and J ends, which lost 1 base and 7 bases, there was a span of 4 bases. The germline V gene has CDR1 LGHDT and CDR2 YNNKEL (reference sequence). The CDR3 DNA reads TGTGCCAGCAGCCAAGCAACTGAAAAACTGTTTTTT. This gives the protein CASSQATEKLFF.

The chain uses TRBV28 and TRBJ2-3; D remains unclear. Trimming cost V 1 base and J 1 base, with 9 bases left between them. In germline, CDR1 is MDHEN, CDR2 SYDVKM. The CDR3 loop spans 15 amino acids. In DNA form, the CDR3 reads TGTGCCAGCAGTTTATTCTTGTTCGGCACAGATACGCAGTATTTT. Translated: CASSLFLFGTDTQYF.

This clonotype was seen at least ten times. The chain uses TRBV18 and TRBJ2-2; unclear D gene. CDR1 is KGHSH and CDR2 is LQKENI in the germline V gene. V shed 6 bases and J shed 3 bases, with 8 bases lying between them. The CDR3 is made up of 13 amino acids. CDR3 protein: CASSFRHTGELFF. The CDR3 nucleotides read TGTGCCAGCTCGTTCAGACACACCGGGGAGCTGTTTTTT.

This clonotype was picked up many times. The chain employs TRBV18 and TRBJ2-1; 8 bases agree with TRBD1. The germline CDR1 and CDR2 sequences are KGHSH and LQKENI. V was pared by 6 bases and J by 7 bases, with 8 bases of the junction left unmatched. There are 14 residues in the CDR3. CDR3 region: CASSPDRAINEQFF. CDR3 coding DNA: TGTGCCAGCTCCCCGGACAGGGCGATAAATGAGCAGTTCTTC.

The rearrangement joins TRBV5-6 to TRBJ2-7; weak D call: TRBD2 (5 bases). Looked up from germline, CDR1 is SGHDT and CDR2 is YYEEEE. V lost 5 bases and J lost 1, with 13 bases in between. This CDR3 contains 14 residues. This chain's CDR3 is CASSTYRGSYEQYF. CDR3 sequence (DNA): TGTGCCAGCAGTACTTACCGGGGATCCTACGAGCAGTACTTC.

The J gene is TRBJ2-3, the V gene TRBV7-8; D is unresolved. The CDR3 is 13 amino acids. V lost 5 bases, J lost 0 bases, and 6 bases lay in between. Germline lookup yields CDR1 SGHVS and CDR2 FQNEAQ. In nucleotides, the CDR3 is TGTGCCAGCAGCCGACTTAGCACAGATACGCAGTATTTT. Protein product: CASSRLSTDTQYF.

This clonotype was observed at least ten times. CDR3 region: CATSDSDRGSETQYF. The CDR3, as DNA: TGTGCCACCAGTGATTCGGACAGGGGGTCAGAGACCCAGTACTTC. The chain recombines TRBV24-1 with TRBJ2-5, with 10 bases lining up with TRBD1. This CDR3 contains 15 residues. Unmatched junction bases numbered 3, after V lost 2 bases and J lost 4 bases. Germline-derived CDR1 and CDR2 are KGHDR and SFDVKD.

This clonotype showed up many times. V and J are TRBV28 and TRBJ2-7; possible D gene TRBD1, 6 bases. The CDR3 is made up of 15 amino acids. V shed 5 bases and J shed 2 bases, with 16 bases lying between them. Germline V lookup: CDR1 MDHEN, CDR2 SYDVKM. CDR3 sequence reads: CASSPPGTLAYEQYF. For the CDR3, the DNA is TGTGCCAGCAGTCCTCCCGGGACACTAGCCTACGAGCAGTACTTC. Looking up the rest from reference TRBV28 and TRBJ2-7 gives the full variable domain: DVKVTQSSRYLVKRTGEKVFLECVQDMDHENMFWYRQDPGLGLRLIYFSYDVKMKEKGDIPEGYSVSREKKERFSLILESASTNQTSMYLCASSPPGTLAYEQYFGPGTRLTVT.

J is TRBJ2-7 and V is TRBV29-1; 8 nucleotides line up with TRBD1. The CDR3 spans 12 residues. V was pared by 6 bases and J by 7 bases, with 8 bases of the junction left unmatched. The germline V gene encodes CDR1 SQVTM and CDR2 ANQGSEA. CDR3 in amino acids: CSVLGQGWEQYF. The DNA of the CDR3 is TGCAGCGTCCTAGGACAGGGTTGGGAGCAGTACTTC.

This clonotype came up once. Given the absence of the conserved phenylalanine or tryptophan at the CDR3 end, a read error is likely. V and J are TRBV2 and TRBJ1-1; tentative D call: TRBD1 (6 bases). With 6 bases removed from V and 0 bases from J, the gap between germline ends came to 20 bases. Germline CDR1 SNHLY, CDR2 FYNNEI. CDR3 length: 17 residues. The CDR3, as DNA: TGTGCCAGCAGGGGGGCAGAGACAGGAGCGCTGAACACTGAAGCTTTCTCT. This sequence encodes CASRGAETGALNTEAFS.

The chain uses TRBV10-3 and TRBJ1-2; no clear D. CDR3 length: 13 amino acids. CDR1 is ENHRY and CDR2 is SYGVKD in the germline V gene. Trimming left V 11 bases short and J 4 bases short, with 17 bases between. The CDR3 reads CAVNEGHAYGYTF. The DNA for the CDR3 is TGTGCCGTCAACGAAGGGCATGCCTATGGCTACACCTTC.

This clonotype was recorded at least ten times. The V gene is TRBV27, the J gene TRBJ1-6; 9 bases match TRBD1. V lost 4 bases and J lost 10; bases outside the gene matches: 8. This CDR3 comprises 15 residues. Looked up from germline, CDR1 is MNHEY and CDR2 is SMNVEV (reference sequence). This CDR3 reads CASSYWDRAGSPLHF. As DNA, the CDR3 is TGTGCCAGCAGTTATTGGGACAGGGCTGGCTCACCCCTCCACTTT.

By share, this clonotype counts as medium-sized (0.01 to 0.1%). V gene TRBV11-2 combines with J gene TRBJ2-7; D is uncertain. The V end lost 3 bases, the J end lost 3 bases, and 15 bases lay between the germline ends. This CDR3 has 15 amino acids. CDR1 and CDR2 (germline): SGHAT, FQNNGV. Here the CDR3 reads CASSFLYENGYEQYF. In nucleotides, the CDR3 is TGTGCCAGCAGCTTTTTGTATGAAAACGGCTACGAGCAGTACTTC. The full variable domain, in which reference TRBV11-2 and TRBJ2-7 provide the parts outside the CDR3, is EAGVAQSPRYKIIEKRQSVAFWCNPISGHATLYWYQQILGQGPKLLIQFQNNGVVDDSQLPKDRFSAERLKGVDSTLKIQPAKLEDSAVYLCASSFLYENGYEQYFGPGTRLTVT.

This rearrangement joins TRBV29-1 to TRBJ2-1; 9 positions agree with TRBD1. The germline V gene has CDR1 SQVTM and CDR2 ANQGSEA. The length of the CDR3 is 13 residues. V shed 4 bases, J shed 10 bases, and the junction held 8 bases outside the gene matches. CDR3 coding DNA: TGCAGCGTTGGCCCGGGACAGGGACGGGAGCAGTTCTTC. Residues: CSVGPGQGREQFF.

The V call is TRBV18, the J call TRBJ2-7; 7 nucleotides match TRBD1. Germline V lookup: CDR1 KGHSH, CDR2 LQKENI. The J segment lost 5 bases and the V segment lost 2 bases, leaving 12 bases of the junction unmatched. This CDR3 spans 16 amino acids. CDR3 nucleotides: TGTGCCAGCTCACCAAGGTTTGGGCCAGGGGGTGACGAGCAGTACGTC. Amino acid sequence: CASSPRFGPGGDEQYV.

V is TRBV6-6 and J is TRBJ2-2, with 9 bases lining up with TRBD1. The ends lost 2 bases at V and 4 bases at J; junction bases unmatched: 8. The germline V gene encodes CDR1 MNHNY and CDR2 SVGAGI (reference sequence). The CDR3 has 17 residues. The CDR3 protein is CASSYGGPTGGTGELFF. DNA of the CDR3: TGTGCCAGCAGTTACGGGGGACCGACAGGGGGCACCGGGGAGCTGTTTTTT.

This clonotype turned up a few times. The rearrangement joins TRBV5-6 to TRBJ1-2; 7 positions match TRBD1. There are 13 residues in the CDR3. Germline-derived CDR1 and CDR2 are SGHDT and YYEEEE. V lost 4 bases, J lost 4 bases, and 4 bases stayed unmatched. The CDR3 DNA is TGTGCCAGCAGCCCGGGGACAGTCTATGGCTACACCTTC. It specifies CASSPGTVYGYTF.

This clonotype was found many times. A single base separates this from a much larger clone, so it may be a read error. The chain employs TRBV20-1 and TRBJ2-1; D is unclear. Germline V gene sequence: CDR1 DFQATT, CDR2 SNEGSKA (reference sequence). The CDR3 length is 16 residues. The DNA of the CDR3 is TGCGGTGCTAGAGATGGAAGCGCCAGCTCCTACAATGAGCAGTTCTTC. Translated: CGARDGSASSYNEQFF.

This clonotype was seen just once. The germline gene is not matched at one end of the junction; a read error may be the cause. J is TRBJ2-3 and V is TRBV6-2 or TRBV6-3, with unresolved D. Germline loops: CDR1 MNHEY, CDR2 SVGEGT. The CDR3 spans 14 residues. DNA for the CDR3: TGTGCCTGCAGTTACATGGTAGCTCCGCATACGCAGTATTTT. Its protein is CACSYMVAPHTQYF.